The rows below give T cell receptor beta chains drawn from one sample of a study of shared clonotypes between healthy human individuals. Method: immunoSEQ multiplex PCR; TCRdb's copy keeps in-frame clones and lacks some. The table has about 2.3 million clones, approximately 90% seen once; the top ten hold around 0.4%. Material: naive CD4+ T cells from PBMCs. Receptors were obtained from a man aged 18-30 years in good health. Some clones in this sample may be carry-over from other donors' samples. CDR3s include the opening cysteine and the closing phenylalanine or tryptophan. Fields, in order: clone size, J gene, D gene, V gene, CDR3 protein, CDR3 DNA. The D gene is left open where the match is weak. Expanded clones get a size class; other rows say once, few or many, or leave the size out.

>.|TRBJ2-2|.|TRBV7-6
CASSLRRVEATTGELFF
TGTGCCAGCAGCTTGCGACGTGTAGAAGCGACCACCGGGGAGCTGTTTTTT
>.|TRBJ2-7|.|TRBV27
CASRARRDFHEQYF
TGTGCCAGCAGAGCGAGAAGGGATTTCCACGAGCAGTACTTC
>.|TRBJ1-5|.|TRBV11-2
CASSLEGRGSSNQPQHF
TGTGCCAGCAGCTTAGAGGGTAGGGGCAGTAGCAATCAGCCCCAGCATTTT
>once|TRBJ2-1|TRBD1|TRBV5-1
CASSSRQGANEQFF
TGCGCCAGCAGCAGCCGACAGGGGGCAAATGAGCAGTTCTTC
>.|TRBJ2-1|.|TRBV9
CASSVQAGNEQFF
TGTGCCAGCAGCGTACAGGCTGGGAATGAGCAGTTCTTC
>.|TRBJ2-7|.|TRBV30
CAYRGGSYEQYF
TGTGCCTACAGGGGGGGGTCCTACGAGCAGTACTTC
>.|TRBJ2-1|.|TRBV7-6
CASSLVFRSGYSYNEQFF
TGTGCCAGCAGCTTAGTGTTTCGGAGCGGGTACTCTTACAATGAGCAGTTCTTC
>few|TRBJ1-3|.|TRBV9
CASSVGGTGNTIYF
TGTGCCAGCAGCGTAGGGGGGACTGGAAACACCATATATTTT
>.|TRBJ2-7|.|TRBV9
CASSVGRGPYEQYF
TGTGCCAGCAGCGTAGGCAGGGGCCCCTACGAGCAGTACTTC
>.|TRBJ2-7|.|TRBV5-5
CASSSVPRGPSYEQYF
TGTGCCAGCAGCTCGGTTCCGCGGGGCCCCTCCTACGAGCAGTACTTC
>.|TRBJ1-2|.|TRBV6-5
CASSDFGYTF
TGTGCCAGCAGTGACTTTGGCTACACCTTC
>.|TRBJ2-3|.|TRBV5-1
CASSLGGLASTDTQYF
TGCGCCAGCAGCTTGGGAGGGCTAGCGAGCACAGATACGCAGTATTTT
>.|TRBJ2-2|.|TRBV2
CASSELVMGGRVTGELFF
TGTGCCAGCAGTGAACTCGTGATGGGGGGACGAGTCACCGGGGAGCTGTTTTTT
>.|TRBJ2-3|TRBD1|TRBV29-1
CSVRGRITDTQYF
TGCAGCGTAAGGGGGCGAATCACAGATACGCAGTATTTT
>.|TRBJ1-4|.|TRBV9
CASSPDGTPTNEKLFF
TGTGCCAGCAGCCCTGACGGGACACCAACTAATGAAAAACTGTTTTTT
>.|TRBJ1-2|TRBD1|TRBV28
CASRPPPGTGGYGYTF
TGTGCCAGCAGGCCCCCTCCCGGGACAGGGGGATATGGCTACACCTTC
>.|TRBJ1-5|.|TRBV5-8
CASSLFINQPQHF
TGTGCCAGCAGCTTGTTTATCAATCAGCCCCAGCATTTT